This paragraph covers one T cell receptor beta chain sequence. Assay used: immunoSEQ multiplex PCR; TCRdb lists only in-frame clones, some missing. The profile shows around 100,000 clones, roughly nine tenths of them singletons. This record comes from a study of blood T cell repertoires in COVID-19. The CDR3 spans 17 residues. With 4 bases clipped from V and 1 base from J, the junction kept 9 bases outside the gene matches. CDR1 is SGHNT and CDR2 is YYREEE in the germline V gene (reference sequence). This TCR derives from a man over 45 with active COVID-19. This chain connects TRBV5-4 to TRBJ2-1, with TRBD2 matching over 9 bases. Specimen: peripheral blood. The CDR3 reads CASSLHGSGGSYNEQFF. CDR3 nucleotides: TGTGCCAGCAGCCTACACGGGAGCGGGGGGTCCTACAATGAGCAGTTCTTC.